One sample yielded the 25 T cell receptor beta chains listed below, sequenced in a study of cytomegalovirus exposure and HLA in healthy donors. Primers included in the PCR were 60 Vbeta and 13 Jbeta primers. The assay was immunoSEQ multiplex PCR, and TCRdb's table has in-frame clones only and misses some. The data contain under 90,000 clones, 74% of them singletons. Sequenced: PBMCs. Receptors originate from a middle-aged man in good health and CMV-seropositive.

This chain links TRBV5-8 with TRBJ1-5, with D unclear. The germline gives CDR1 SGHTS, CDR2 YDEGEE. The CDR3 consists of 14 residues. Trimming removed 7 bases from V and 0 bases from J, with 11 bases in between. In nucleotides, the CDR3 is TGTGCCAGCTCACGGTTATCTAGCAATCAGCCCCAGCATTTT. Its protein is CASSRLSSNQPQHF.

DNA of the CDR3: TGTGCCAGCTCCGAATACAGGGAGGGTTTTAGCCACGAGCAGTACTTC. Translated, it gives CASSEYREGFSHEQYF. The chain links TRBV18 to TRBJ2-7; tentative D call: TRBD2 (7 bases). CDR3 length: 16 amino acids. Between the trimmed V and J ends, which lost 6 bases and 5 bases, there was a span of 23 bases. Germline CDR1 is KGHSH and CDR2 is LQKENI.

This clone was observed a few times. V and J are TRBV11-2 and TRBJ2-7; tentative D call: TRBD1 (5 bases). This CDR3 comprises 14 residues. Germline CDR1 and CDR2: SGHAT and FQNNGV. Trimming removed 5 bases at V and 0 bases at J, with 11 bases between. CDR3 sequence: CASSLRQISYEQYF. The CDR3 DNA reads as TGTGCCAGCAGCCTTCGACAGATCTCCTACGAGCAGTACTTC.

The J gene is TRBJ2-5, the V gene TRBV4-3; 9 nucleotides align to TRBD2. The germline V gene has CDR1 LGHNA and CDR2 YSLEER. The CDR3 is made up of 15 amino acids. V shed 4 bases, J shed 4 bases, and the junction held 7 bases outside the gene matches. In nucleotides, the CDR3 is TGCGCCAGCAGCCTCGGCGGGGGGGGCCTAGAGACCCAGTACTTC. Protein product: CASSLGGGGLETQYF.

This clone occurred a few times. The chain is built from TRBV30 and TRBJ1-4; tentatively, D is TRBD1 (6 bases). Germline CDR1 GTSNPN, CDR2 SVGIG (reference sequence). The CDR3 runs 19 residues. Trimming shortened V by 4 bases and J by 3 bases, and 27 bases separated the two germline ends. CDR3 amino acids: CAWKSPLRGGNAANEKLFF. The CDR3 DNA is TGTGCCTGGAAATCCCCCCTCAGGGGAGGGAACGCGGCTAATGAAAAACTGTTTTTT.

This clone has more than one count but fewer than ten. Its ends do not fully match the called genes, so a read error is possible. The chain combines TRBV5-1 with TRBJ1-1, with 8 positions matching TRBD1. Looked up from germline, CDR1 is SGHRS and CDR2 is YFSETQ. CDR3 length equals 15 residues. The CDR3 loop is CASRTRTGWDTEAFF. Here the CDR3 DNA reads TGTGCCAGCAGAACACGGACAGGGTGGGACACTGAAGCTTTCTTT.

This clone has a single count. This chain joins TRBV5-6 and TRBJ1-2; D remains ambiguous. The CDR3 runs 14 residues. Germline loops: CDR1 SGHDT, CDR2 YYEEEE. V dropped 2 bases and J dropped 0 bases, with 8 bases sitting between them. CDR3 sequence (DNA): TGTGCCAGCAGCTTAACGAGCGCTAACTATGGCTACACCTTC. Residues: CASSLTSANYGYTF.

The rearrangement joins TRBV7-8 to TRBJ1-1, with D perhaps TRBD1 (6 bases). Germline V lookup: CDR1 SGHVS, CDR2 FQNEAQ. Trimming shortened V by 3 bases and J by 2 bases, and 10 bases separated the two germline ends. This CDR3 is built from 14 residues. CDR3 in DNA: TGTGCCAGCAGCTTCGGGGACACCAACACTGAAGCTTTCTTT. Amino acid sequence: CASSFGDTNTEAFF.

The rearrangement joins TRBV5-1 to TRBJ2-5, with unresolved D. CDR1 is SGHRS, CDR2 YFSETQ, per germline. The length of the CDR3 is 14 residues. The V and J ends lost 4 bases and 5 bases respectively, with 15 bases between them. This CDR3 reads CASSVQPEAETQYF. CDR3 bases: TGCGCCAGCAGCGTCCAGCCCGAGGCGGAGACCCAGTACTTC.

This chain links TRBV5-1 with TRBJ1-1; 7 nucleotides agree with TRBD1. This CDR3 has 12 residues. The germline V gene encodes CDR1 SGHRS and CDR2 YFSETQ. The V and J ends lost 4 bases and 5 bases, in that order; junction bases with no gene match: 2. CDR3 sequence reads: CASSPTGTEAFF. The CDR3 region has the DNA TGCGCCAGCAGCCCGACAGGGACTGAAGCTTTCTTT.

The V call is TRBV2, the J call TRBJ1-2; D call uncertain. Per germline, CDR1 SNHLY and CDR2 FYNNEI. V dropped 3 bases and J dropped 1 base, with 6 bases sitting between them. The CDR3 is 13 amino acids. The CDR3 is CASSEAVNYGYTF. The CDR3, as DNA: TGTGCCAGCAGTGAGGCCGTTAACTATGGCTACACCTTC. The whole variable domain, remainder taken from reference TRBV2 and TRBJ1-2, is EPEVTQTPSHQVTQMGQEVILRCVPISNHLYFYWYRQILGQKVEFLVSFYNNEISEKSEIFDDQFSVERPDGSNFTLKIRSTKLEDSAMYFCASSEAVNYGYTFGSGTRLTVV.

This clone was seen more than once but under ten times. The chain couples TRBV6-1 to TRBJ2-2, with a weak D call TRBD2 (6 bases). The CDR3 totals 15 residues. Trimming removed 2 bases at V and 5 bases at J, with 12 bases between. Germline V gene sequence: CDR1 MNHNS, CDR2 SASEGT. The CDR3 DNA sequence: TGTGCCAGCAGTGAACTGGTAGCGGAGACCGGGGAGCTGTTTTTT. It encodes CASSELVAETGELFF.

The V call is TRBV27, the J call TRBJ2-5; 9 nucleotides line up with TRBD2. The V gene's germline CDR1 is MNHEY and CDR2 SMNVEV (reference sequence). With V trimmed by 8 bases and J by 1 base, 8 bases remained unmatched. The CDR3 totals 15 residues. The CDR3 protein is CASGRLAAIQETQYF. The DNA for the CDR3 is TGTGCCAGCGGCCGACTAGCGGCAATCCAAGAGACCCAGTACTTC.

The table lists this clone with a few counts. The rearrangement links TRBV30 to TRBJ1-1; D is ambiguous. Trimming cost V 2 bases and J 1 base, with 11 bases left between them. This CDR3 is 14 amino acids long. The germline gives CDR1 GTSNPN, CDR2 SVGIG (reference sequence). CDR3 region: CAWSFGGRNTEAFF. The CDR3 DNA is TGTGCCTGGAGTTTCGGAGGACGGAACACTGAAGCTTTCTTT. Variable domain in full (rest from reference TRBV30 and TRBJ1-1): SQTIHQWPATLVQPVGSPLSLECTVEGTSNPNLYWYRQAAGRGLQLLFYSVGIGQISSEVPQNLSASRPQDRQFILSSKKLLLSDSGFYLCAWSFGGRNTEAFFGQGTRLTVV.

The chain combines TRBV7-3 with TRBJ1-5, with TRBD1 as a possible D gene (5 bases). The CDR3 is 13 amino acids. Germline CDR1 SGHTA, CDR2 FQGTGA. V lost 0 bases to trimming and J lost 7 bases, with 7 bases between them. Here the CDR3 DNA reads TGTGCCAGCAGCTTAACCCAGGGACAGCCCCAGCATTTT. The encoded protein is CASSLTQGQPQHF.

The chain recombines TRBV27 with TRBJ2-2; 10 nucleotides align to TRBD2. Per germline, CDR1 MNHEY and CDR2 SMNVEV (reference sequence). The CDR3 runs 16 residues. The ends lost 2 bases at V and 7 bases at J; junction bases unmatched: 7. The CDR3 DNA follows: TGTGCCAGCAGTTTAGTAGCGGGGGGCCGTAGCGGGGAGCTGTTTTTT. This encodes CASSLVAGGRSGELFF.

This clone has a handful of counts. The chain links TRBV7-2 to TRBJ1-1; D is ambiguous. This CDR3 contains 14 residues. The V and J ends lost 5 bases and 3 bases respectively, with 13 bases between them. From germline, CDR1 is SGHTA and CDR2 FQGNSA. As DNA, the CDR3 is TGTGCCAGCAGCCTCAACATCGCCTACACTGAAGCTTTCTTT. This translates into CASSLNIAYTEAFF.

The chain joins TRBV7-2 to TRBJ2-1, with 8 bases that match TRBD2. The V segment lost 1 base and the J segment 4 bases; nucleotides outside the gene matches: 6. This CDR3 spans 16 amino acids. Germline-derived CDR1 and CDR2 are SGHTA and FQGNSA. The CDR3: CASSLVGAGVYNEQFF. The CDR3 DNA reads TGTGCCAGCAGCTTAGTCGGAGCGGGGGTTTACAATGAGCAGTTCTTC. Combining the CDR3 with reference TRBV7-2 and TRBJ2-1 gives the whole variable domain GAGVSQSPSNKVTEKGKDVELRCDPISGHTALYWYRQSLGQGLEFLIYFQGNSAPDKSGLPSDRFSAERTGGSVSTLTIQRTQQEDSAVYLCASSLVGAGVYNEQFFGPGTRLTVL.

This clone was detected only once. The chain recombines TRBV5-1 with TRBJ2-2; 9 bases line up with TRBD1. This CDR3 is built from 15 residues. CDR1 is SGHRS, CDR2 YFSETQ, per germline. The V segment lost 0 bases and the J segment 5 bases; nucleotides outside the gene matches: 2. This chain's CDR3 is CASSLVGQGTGELFF. For the CDR3, the DNA is TGCGCCAGCAGCTTGGTAGGACAGGGGACCGGGGAGCTGTTTTTT.

The rearrangement joins TRBV29-1 to TRBJ1-1; D call uncertain. The CDR3 has 11 amino acids. CDR1 and CDR2 from the germline V gene are SQVTM and ANQGSEA. Trimming pared 1 base from V and 3 bases from J, leaving 3 bases between. In DNA form, the CDR3 reads TGCAGCGTTGAAGGAGACACTGAAGCTTTCTTT. Translated, it gives CSVEGDTEAFF.

In this sample, this clone turned up a few times. This chain joins TRBV9 and TRBJ2-5, with 12 bases fitting TRBD2. The V segment lost 3 bases and the J segment 2 bases; nucleotides outside the gene matches: 2. Germline loops: CDR1 SGDLS, CDR2 YYNGEE. The CDR3 has 15 residues. CDR3 amino acids: CASSGGLAGQETQYF. In DNA form, the CDR3 reads TGTGCCAGCAGCGGCGGACTAGCGGGGCAAGAGACCCAGTACTTC.

The chain carries TRBV7-2 and TRBJ1-1; 8 positions agree with TRBD1. The V gene's germline CDR1 is SGHTA and CDR2 FQGNSA. V lost 5 bases to trimming and J lost 4 bases; unmatched junction nucleotides: 12. This CDR3 comprises 16 residues. The CDR3 spells CASSPGTGSWGTEAFF. Written as DNA, the CDR3 is TGTGCCAGCAGCCCAGGGACAGGTTCCTGGGGCACTGAAGCTTTCTTT.

This chain links TRBV5-8 with TRBJ2-7; tentative D call: TRBD1 (6 bases). Trimming removed 4 bases from V and 0 bases from J, with 17 bases in between. Per germline, CDR1 SGHTS and CDR2 YDEGEE. CDR3 length equals 16 residues. The CDR3 region is CASSPIIQGNSYEQYF. The CDR3 nucleotides read TGTGCCAGCAGCCCCATCATACAGGGCAACTCCTACGAGCAGTACTTC. The complete variable domain, with remaining parts taken from reference TRBV5-8 and TRBJ2-7, reads EAGVTQSPTHLIKTRGQQATLRCSPISGHTSVYWYQQALGLGLQFLLWYDEGEERNRGNFPPRFSGRQFPNYSSELNVNALELEDSALYLCASSPIIQGNSYEQYFGPGTRLTVT.

The chain combines TRBV2 with TRBJ1-6, with D perhaps matching TRBD1 (5 bases). The CDR3 is 13 residues long. Trimming took off 7 bases at V and 9 bases at J, with 13 bases between the two ends. Germline V gene lookup returns CDR1 SNHLY and CDR2 FYNNEI. CDR3 in amino acids: CASMGSRGSPLHF. In nucleotides, the CDR3 is TGTGCCAGCATGGGTTCTAGGGGTTCACCCCTCCACTTT.

This chain uses TRBV11-2 with TRBJ1-1, with D uncertain. This CDR3 region has 14 residues. V lost 4 bases to trimming and J lost 0 bases, with 9 bases between them. Germline CDR1 is SGHAT and CDR2 is FQNNGV. The CDR3 nucleotides read TGTGCCAGCAGCTCCACCGGGATGAACACTGAAGCTTTCTTT. It translates to CASSSTGMNTEAFF.